Reported below is one T cell receptor beta chain. Its antigen is currently not known. Per-base quality was not reported, and no clone a single base away is much larger than it. This entry comes from a study of blood T cell repertoires in COVID-19 (dated by TCRdb to the early 2020s). About the full investigation: Samples from collaborators originated in the United States, Italy and Spain and spanned both the acute and convalescent phases of COVID-19. Deeply sampled blood TCRbeta repertoires from subjects exposed to, actively infected with, or recovered from COVID-19 were included in the dataset. Samples were obtained from the ongoing ImmuneRACE study (first 160 participants) and from over a thousand subjects provided by 6 global collaborators. The material from the prospective study consisted of cDNA or gDNA derived from T cells, B-cell-depleted T cells, or PBMCs. HLA class I and class II types, where available, came from metadata supplied by the sample provider rather than from assay-based typing. A freely available public database, intended as a resource for researchers studying the immune response to SARS-CoV-2, is where the repertoires were released. Sample metadata almost always included a de-identified subject ID, COVID-19 status, age in years and sex. The paper as a whole reports these results and caveats: The quantity of clinical and demographic metadata differed by source and by participant and was supplied without curation.

Participants in the prospective study were enrolled through a virtual design, were aged roughly 18 to 100 years, and lived in 24 United States geographic areas. Cohort assignment in the prospective study relied on participant-reported clinical history from a screening survey and a study questionnaire. Recovered participants in ImmuneRACE Cohort 3 were defined by two consecutive negative NP/OP PCR tests, clearance by a healthcare professional, or resolution of symptoms. Mobile phlebotomists in the prospective study collected whole blood, serum and a nasopharyngeal or oropharyngeal swab from every participant. Prospective study participants could optionally give additional blood draws and questionnaires over a roughly 2-month period. Before DNA extraction, prospective study blood samples were shipped either frozen or at room temperature. Taken from the germline V gene, the CDR1 and CDR2 loops are SNHLY and FYNNEI. V was cut back by 6 bases and J by 8 bases, leaving a gap of 16 bases between them. Counted from cysteine to phenylalanine, this CDR3 has 14 amino acids. The sequence is cut down to CDR3 DNA, 42 bases in frame from base 1.

TCRbeta CDR3 regions were amplified from genomic DNA using the immunoSEQ Assay, a bias-controlled multiplex PCR. In the source study's methods: The number of nucleated cells in each sample was estimated from the amplification of reference gene primers within the assay. Sequence reads were collapsed and filtered to measure the absolute abundance of every unique TCRbeta CDR3 rearrangement. For each sample, productive Simpson clonality was calculated by taking the square root of Simpson's diversity index across productive rearrangements. Held by TCRdb, this immuneACCESS table contains in-frame sequences only and omits some clones. Under half of the omission traces to an unresolved V gene where checked; the cause of the rest is unknown. V and J calls and clone size are as listed in that table; D and trimming were resolved from the DNA. For this sample the table gives about 270,000 clones, of which 86% were detected only once. Less than 3% of the sample is in the top ten clones.

Recombination linked TRBV2 to TRBJ1-4; TRBD1 could be the D gene, as 6 bases match. The sequencing sample was made of PBMCs or T cells enriched from blood (not recorded which). The sequence was obtained from a woman aged 18-30 years who had recovered from COVID-19. DNA sequence: TGTGCCAGCAGGGTAACAGGGATCGGCGAAAAACTGTTTTTT. It codes for CASRVTGIGEKLFF.